A selection of T cell receptor beta chains follows, all from one sample in a study of T cells after yellow fever vaccination. From the 5' RACE reads, TCRdb called clonotypes with MiXCR, one entry per CDR3 protein. The sample contains roughly 300,000 distinct CDR3 sequences, about 8.3% of which appear only once. Specimen: PBMCs, collected approximately 40 days after the first yellow fever vaccination. The receptors shown here come from a man between 18 and 35 years old who received the YFV17D yellow fever vaccine. The CDR3 runs from the conserved cysteine through the conserved F or W. A D gene is named only where the DNA matches it firmly. Size values are once, few and many counts, or a class for expanded clones, and some rows have none.

v_call	clone_size	j_call	cdr3_length	d_call	cdr3_aa	cdr3_nt
TRBV7-8	few	TRBJ2-5	15	-	CASSLTLPPQETQYF	TGTGCCAGCAGCTTAACGCTTCCCCCACAAGAGACCCAGTACTTC
TRBV20-1	-	TRBJ1-1	13	-	CSASGGQVTEAFF	TGCAGTGCTAGTGGGGGGCAGGTCACTGAAGCTTTCTTT
TRBV6-2/TRBV6-3	few	TRBJ1-2	13	-	CASNPGFLYGYTF	TGTGCCAGCAACCCCGGTTTTCTCTATGGCTACACCTTC
TRBV20-1	-	TRBJ2-1	13	-	CSARDLRTPEQFF	TGCAGTGCTAGAGATCTCAGGACACCTGAGCAGTTCTTC
TRBV23-1	few	TRBJ2-6	17	-	CASARGRGISGANVLTF	TGCGCCAGCGCCCGAGGGAGAGGGATCTCTGGGGCCAACGTCCTGACTTTC
TRBV24-1	-	TRBJ1-2	14	-	CATVTRYGDYGYTF	TGTGCCACCGTTACACGGTACGGTGACTATGGCTACACCTTC
TRBV5-4	-	TRBJ1-2	12	-	CASSLDRARYTF	TGTGCCAGCAGCTTGGACAGGGCTCGCTACACCTTC
TRBV18	few	TRBJ1-5	13	-	CASSPGVRQPQHF	TGTGCCAGCTCACCAGGGGTGAGGCAGCCCCAGCATTTT
TRBV9	-	TRBJ1-5	15	TRBD1	CASSAGGGSNQPQHF	TGTGCCAGCAGCGCAGGAGGGGGCAGCAATCAGCCCCAGCATTTT
TRBV3-1	-	TRBJ2-4	15	-	CASSQTRLGKNIQYF	TGTGCCAGCAGCCAGACCCGTTTAGGCAAAAACATTCAGTACTTC
TRBV9	-	TRBJ2-5	16	TRBD2	CASSPGTSGRWETQYF	TGTGCCAGCAGCCCCGGGACTAGCGGGAGGTGGGAGACCCAGTACTTC
TRBV12-3/TRBV12-4	-	TRBJ1-1	13	-	CASSAEIWAEAFF	TGTGCCAGCAGCGCCGAAATATGGGCTGAAGCTTTCTTT
TRBV7-9	-	TRBJ1-1	13	TRBD1	CASRGQGATEAFF	TGTGCCAGCAGGGGACAGGGAGCGACTGAAGCTTTCTTT
TRBV12-3/TRBV12-4	many	TRBJ2-5	17	TRBD1	CASSLEWGGQGDETQYF	TGTGCCAGCAGTTTAGAGTGGGGGGGACAGGGAGATGAGACCCAGTACTTC
TRBV11-2	-	TRBJ2-2	16	-	CASSPRLGPFSGELFF	TGTGCCAGCAGCCCCCGTCTGGGCCCCTTCTCCGGGGAGCTGTTTTTT
TRBV18	few	TRBJ2-7	16	-	CASSAGPAASSYEQYF	TGTGCCAGCTCTGCGGGTCCGGCAGCCAGCTCCTACGAGCAGTACTTC
TRBV6-2/TRBV6-3	-	TRBJ2-3	17	TRBD2	CASSYRHSGGATDTQYF	TGTGCCAGCAGTTACAGACATAGCGGGGGGGCGACAGATACGCAGTATTTT
TRBV3-1	-	TRBJ1-5	18	TRBD1	CASSDQTGTFNGNQPQHF	TGTGCCAGCAGTGACCAGACAGGGACGTTTAACGGCAATCAGCCCCAGCATTTT
TRBV29-1	many	TRBJ1-2	14	-	CSVDFVADPHGYTF	TGCAGCGTTGATTTTGTGGCAGACCCTCATGGCTACACCTTC
TRBV3-1	-	TRBJ1-5	14	-	CASSSSTSNQPQHF	TGTGCCAGCAGCTCCTCGACAAGTAATCAGCCCCAGCATTTT
TRBV5-5	-	TRBJ2-7	16	-	CASSLWSRVGGGEQYF	TGTGCCAGCAGCTTGTGGTCTCGCGTGGGGGGTGGCGAGCAGTACTTC
TRBV20-1	-	TRBJ2-2	13	-	CSALSGNTGELFF	TGCAGTGCCCTGAGCGGTAACACCGGGGAGCTGTTTTTT
TRBV28	-	TRBJ2-5	15	TRBD1	CASSLAGGRGETQYF	TGTGCCAGCAGTTTAGCAGGGGGCCGTGGAGAGACCCAGTACTTC
TRBV5-1	few	TRBJ2-6	19	-	CASSLAWGRLTTGANVLTF	TGCGCCAGCAGCTTGGCTTGGGGACGCTTGACGACTGGGGCCAACGTCCTGACTTTC
TRBV4-2	-	TRBJ2-3	22	TRBD2	CASSQLRGSSGGNRGNTDTQYF	TGTGCCAGCAGCCAACTCAGGGGGAGTAGCGGGGGCAACAGAGGGAACACAGATACGCAGTATTTT
TRBV19	-	TRBJ1-2	15	-	CASLAPSEANYGYTF	TGTGCCAGCCTGGCGCCGTCGGAAGCTAACTATGGCTACACCTTC
TRBV7-9	few	TRBJ1-4	17	-	CASSLTGTTATNEKLFF	TGTGCCAGCAGCTTGACGGGGACAACTGCAACTAATGAAAAACTGTTTTTT
TRBV12-3/TRBV12-4	-	TRBJ1-2	13	-	CASSLTRQYGYTF	TGTGCCAGCAGTTTAACTCGCCAGTATGGCTACACCTTC
TRBV27	few	TRBJ2-3	16	TRBD1	CASSRSGTGRTDTQYF	TGTGCCAGCAGTAGGTCCGGGACAGGGAGGACAGATACGCAGTATTTT
TRBV4-1	few	TRBJ1-5	15	-	CASSPSSTVNQPQHF	TGCGCCAGCAGCCCGTCCTCGACAGTTAATCAGCCCCAGCATTTT
TRBV3-1	-	TRBJ2-1	15	-	CACTQDSPVYNEQFF	TGTGCCTGCACCCAAGATTCCCCAGTCTACAATGAGCAGTTCTTC
TRBV18	-	TRBJ2-5	15	-	CASSPTGRYQETQYF	TGTGCCAGCTCACCAACGGGGAGGTACCAAGAGACCCAGTACTTC
TRBV12-3/TRBV12-4	-	TRBJ1-5	13	-	CASSLQINQPQHF	TGTGCCAGCAGTTTACAGATAAATCAGCCCCAGCATTTT
TRBV29-1	many	TRBJ2-3	12	TRBD1	CSVRQGTDTQYF	TGCAGCGTAAGACAGGGTACAGATACGCAGTATTTT
TRBV6-1	many	TRBJ1-4	16	-	CATTSAITATNEKLFF	TGTGCCACTACCAGTGCGATCACAGCGACTAATGAAAAACTGTTTTTT
TRBV14	-	TRBJ2-3	15	-	CASSQGVRSTDTQYF	TGTGCCAGCAGCCAAGGCGTCCGAAGCACAGATACGCAGTATTTT
TRBV5-4	few	TRBJ2-6	14	-	CASSSRAGANVLTF	TGTGCCAGCAGCTCCCGGGCTGGGGCCAACGTCCTGACTTTC
TRBV5-1	-	TRBJ1-4	10	-	CASSYLRGIF	TGCGCCAGCAGTTACCTCCGGGGGATTTTT
TRBV7-9	-	TRBJ1-1	13	-	CASSFSTRPEAFF	TGTGCCAGCAGCTTTTCCACTCGCCCTGAAGCTTTCTTT
TRBV6-1	-	TRBJ1-6	16	TRBD1	CASSPTGYLYNSPLHF	TGTGCCAGCAGTCCGACAGGGTATTTGTATAATTCACCCCTCCACTTT
TRBV11-2	-	TRBJ1-6	15	-	CASSFGDSGLSPLHF	TGTGCCAGCAGCTTCGGTGACTCCGGCCTGTCACCCCTCCACTTT
TRBV4-3	few	TRBJ2-4	17	TRBD2	CASSQASGGALKNIQYF	TGCGCCAGCAGCCAAGCTTCGGGGGGGGCCTTAAAAAACATTCAGTACTTC
TRBV12-3/TRBV12-4	-	TRBJ2-1	15	-	CASSRTRSETPEQFF	TGTGCCAGCAGTAGGACTCGCTCGGAAACTCCTGAGCAGTTCTTC
TRBV7-2	-	TRBJ2-1	16	-	CASSPLPKGPHNEQFF	TGTGCCAGCAGCCCCCTTCCCAAGGGGCCACACAATGAGCAGTTCTTC
TRBV30	few	TRBJ2-1	12	-	CAWSQTRGEQFF	TGTGCCTGGAGCCAAACCCGTGGTGAGCAGTTCTTC
TRBV5-1	-	TRBJ2-2	15	-	CASSLAREGTGELFF	TGCGCCAGCAGCTTGGCCAGGGAAGGAACCGGGGAGCTGTTTTTT
TRBV5-1	few	TRBJ1-4	14	-	CASSLDATNEKLFF	TGCGCCAGTTCCCTGGATGCAACTAATGAAAAACTGTTTTTT
TRBV9	-	TRBJ1-4	14	TRBD1	CASSGDRVRAKLFF	TGTGCCAGCAGCGGAGACAGGGTCCGGGCAAAACTGTTTTTT
TRBV4-3	many	TRBJ1-5	13	-	CASSQLQGKPQHF	TGCGCCAGCAGCCAATTGCAGGGTAAACCCCAGCATTTT
TRBV24-1	few	TRBJ2-1	16	-	CATSDLIAGARNEQFF	TGTGCCACCAGTGATTTGATCGCCGGGGCTCGGAATGAGCAGTTCTTC
TRBV6-2/TRBV6-3	-	TRBJ1-1	15	-	CASSFPYMWNTEAFF	TGTGCCAGCAGTTTCCCCTACATGTGGAACACTGAAGCTTTCTTT
TRBV5-5	-	TRBJ1-1	17	-	CASSPGPRTTMGTEAFF	TGTGCCAGCAGCCCAGGTCCACGGACCACCATGGGGACTGAAGCTTTCTTT
TRBV7-9	few	TRBJ2-5	14	-	CASSDRRLRETQYF	TGTGCCAGCAGCGACCGACGGTTGCGAGAGACCCAGTACTTC
TRBV7-2	few	TRBJ1-2	14	-	CASSPRALDYGYTF	TGTGCCAGCAGCCCTCGGGCTCTGGACTATGGCTACACCTTC
TRBV6-5	-	TRBJ1-1	14	-	CASSYSMVGGGAFF	TGTGCCAGCAGTTACTCAATGGTAGGGGGGGGAGCTTTCTTT
TRBV12-3/TRBV12-4	-	TRBJ2-2	16	TRBD2	CASSGTSGGSTGELFF	TGTGCCAGCAGTGGGACTAGCGGGGGGTCTACCGGGGAGCTGTTTTTT